The clone carrying this TCR beta chain was observed a few times. Its antigen is currently unknown. At the DNA level, this CDR3 is encoded by other sequences in the same sample as well. This entry is derived from a study of T cell responses to AZD1222 COVID-19 vaccine. Study-wide results and caveats: Mostly white British, mostly female donors; authors suggested clonal diversity may be underestimated.

The method was immunoSEQ multiplex PCR; TCRdb's version includes in-frame clones alone and lacks a portion of them. Counted here are approximately 130,000 clones, 91% occurring once; the ten biggest clones make up approximately 5.1%. The CDR3 is 15 residues long. Germline V gene data show CDR1 as MNHEY and CDR2 as SVGAGI. V was shortened by 6 bases and J by 0 bases, with 12 bases between the two germline ends. The sequence came from an adult in good health. The source was peripheral blood, collected on day 0 of AZD1222 vaccination. This chain links TRBV6-5 with TRBJ1-5; no clear D gene. The DNA for the CDR3 is TGTGCCAGCAGCCGGACGGGCGATAGCAATCAGCCCCAGCATTTT. Protein sequence: CASSRTGDSNQPQHF.